This T cell receptor beta chain originates from a study of T-cell memory formation after mild COVID-19. Across the study: Most TCR clusters belonged to a single donor.

Unmatched junction bases numbered 16, after V lost 4 bases and J lost 3 bases. CDR3 size: 18 residues. CDR1 and CDR2 from the germline V gene are ENHRY and SYGVKD. A word on this clonotype: Its antigen is unidentified.

5'RACE, which relied on constant-segment primers, yielded TCR alpha and TCR beta cDNA libraries carrying sample barcodes and UMIs. TCRdb reanalysed the 5' RACE reads using MiXCR and keeps one entry per CDR3 protein. The table shows under 400,000 distinct CDR3 sequences, with under 25% occurring only once. Study findings and constraints: The study found balanced CD4/CD8 in clones contracting day 15 to 85 and a CD4+ lean in later expanders. Contracting clones localized mainly to CM and EM when CD4+ and mainly to EMRA when CD8+.

This TCR was sampled from an adult woman who had mild COVID-19 (a few samples of this study predate the infection). Cell type and time point are not known. The sample was PBMCs or a T cell subset sorted from them (not recorded which). The chain couples TRBV10-3 to TRBJ2-3, with 7 bases fitting TRBD2. CDR3 region: CAISAPVLAGVDTDTQYF. CDR3 sequence (DNA): TGTGCCATCAGTGCCCCCGTTCTGGCGGGAGTGGATACAGATACGCAGTATTTT.